A single sample is the source of the 5 T cell receptor beta chains below, sequenced in a study of blood T cells in healthy people across ages. With a J-beta primer mix and a sample-barcoded 5' primer, a second PCR ran roughly 6 to 11 cycles. TCRdb ran MiXCR on the 5' RACE reads and lists one entry per CDR3 protein. This table holds more than 900,000 distinct CDR3 sequences, 25% to 30% found once. The same sample was also studied in work on T cells of mothers and their children.

Sequences were obtained from blood. The receptors were sampled from a woman aged 35 to 49 in good health.

This chain joins TRBV5-1 and TRBJ2-5, with D hard to call. The V end lost 0 bases, the J end lost 5 bases, and 8 bases lay between the germline ends. The germline V gene encodes CDR1 SGHRS and CDR2 YFSETQ. This CDR3 is built from 13 residues. The CDR3 region has the DNA TGCGCCAGCAGCTTGGACATGAAGGAGACCCAGTACTTC. The encoded protein is CASSLDMKETQYF.

The sample holds a few counts of this clonotype. This sequence joins TRBV29-1 and TRBJ1-2; no definite D call. This CDR3 has 14 residues. The germline V and J ends were trimmed by 7 bases and 3 bases, with 18 bases remaining between them. Germline assignment: CDR1 SQVTM and CDR2 ANQGSEA. In nucleotides, the CDR3 is TGCAGCGCTTCCGGGTCCACCATCTACTATGGCTACACCTTC. Translating it yields CSASGSTIYYGYTF. The variable domain in full, with the rest retrieved from reference TRBV29-1 and TRBJ1-2, is SAVISQKPSRDICQRGTSLTIQCQVDSQVTMMFWYRQQPGQSLTLIATANQGSEATYESGFVIDKFPISRPNLTFSTLTVSNMSPEDSSIYLCSASGSTIYYGYTFGSGTRLTVV.

The sample holds a few counts of this clonotype. The V and J genes are TRBV6-2 or TRBV6-3 and TRBJ1-6, with 10 bases lining up with TRBD1. The germline gives CDR1 MNHEY, CDR2 SVGEGT. The CDR3 contains 19 residues. V lost 6 bases, J lost 10 bases, and 21 bases stayed unmatched. The CDR3 DNA reads as TGTGCCAGCAGAACGACCCGGGGACAGGGGACGTGGGGCCGCTCACCCCTCCACTTT. It specifies CASRTTRGQGTWGRSPLHF.

This clonotype was recorded at least ten times. J is TRBJ2-3 and V is TRBV20-1; no firm D call. The germline V gene has CDR1 DFQATT and CDR2 SNEGSKA (reference sequence). CDR3 length: 16 amino acids. The ends were cut back, 0 bases at V and 1 base at J, with 14 bases in the middle. CDR3: CSARDVAGWGTDTQYF. The CDR3 nucleotides read TGCAGTGCTAGAGATGTGGCCGGTTGGGGCACAGATACGCAGTATTTT.

This clonotype showed up many times. V and J are TRBV10-3 and TRBJ2-5; unclear D gene. In germline, CDR1 is ENHRY, CDR2 SYGVKD. The CDR3 has 12 amino acids. V was pared by 5 bases and J by 3 bases, with 7 bases between. The CDR3 sequence: CAISPQKETQYF. The CDR3 nucleotides are TGTGCCATCAGTCCCCAGAAAGAGACCCAGTACTTC.